This note documents a single T cell receptor beta chain sequence. Its antigen remains unknown. The sample originates from a study of T-cell memory formation after mild COVID-19. Study findings and constraints: Clones shrinking between day 15 and 85 showed a balanced CD4/CD8 split, and those that grew later tilted toward CD4+.

5'RACE with constant-segment primers yielded barcoded, UMI-tagged TCR alpha and TCR beta cDNA libraries. MiXCR, run by TCRdb on the 5' RACE reads, gives a single entry per CDR3 protein. The sample carries roughly 450,000 distinct CDR3 sequences, 15% to 20% recorded once. V trimming: 0 bases; J trimming: 1 base; junction bases outside the gene matches: 8. The CDR3 runs to 17 residues. Per the germline V gene, CDR1 is DFQATT and CDR2 is SNEGSKA (reference sequence). The J gene is TRBJ2-1, the V gene TRBV20-1; 8 positions agree with TRBD2. The receptor was derived from an adult woman who had mild COVID-19 (a few samples of this study predate the infection). Cell type and time point are not known. Sequencing was done on a sample of PBMCs or a T cell subset sorted from them (not recorded which). The CDR3 bases are TGCAGTGCTAGAGATCCCAGAGCGGGGGCGTCCTACAATGAGCAGTTCTTC. Translating it yields CSARDPRAGASYNEQFF.